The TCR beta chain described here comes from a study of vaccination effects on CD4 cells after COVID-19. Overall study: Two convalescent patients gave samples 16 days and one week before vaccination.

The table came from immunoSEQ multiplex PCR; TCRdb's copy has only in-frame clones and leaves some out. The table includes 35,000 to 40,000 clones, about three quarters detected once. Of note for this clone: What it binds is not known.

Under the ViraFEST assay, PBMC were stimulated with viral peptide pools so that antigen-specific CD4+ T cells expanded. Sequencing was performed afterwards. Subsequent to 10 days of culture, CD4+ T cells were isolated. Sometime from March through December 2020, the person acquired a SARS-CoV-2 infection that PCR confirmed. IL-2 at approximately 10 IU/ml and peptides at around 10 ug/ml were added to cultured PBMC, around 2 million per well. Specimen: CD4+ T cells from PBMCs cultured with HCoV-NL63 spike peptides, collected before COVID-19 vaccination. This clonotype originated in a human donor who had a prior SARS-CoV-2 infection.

The CDR3 reads CASSPRAGGFADTQYF. CDR3 in DNA: TGCGCCAGCAGCCCCCGGGCAGGGGGCTTTGCAGATACGCAGTATTTT. The chain combines TRBV4-3 with TRBJ2-3; 8 nucleotides line up with TRBD1. Trimming took 4 bases from V and 4 from J; bases not matched to a gene: 10. The CDR3 has 16 amino acids. The germline V gene has CDR1 LGHNA and CDR2 YSLEER.